The rows below give T cell receptor beta chains drawn from one sample of a study of OX40 agonist ivuxolimab in advanced cancers. Clones were read by immunoSEQ multiplex PCR, and TCRdb kept only the in-frame ones, dropping some. This table holds more than 25,000 clones, roughly 80% found once. Source: CD4+ or CD8+ T cells sorted from blood, taken in a trial of the OX40 agonist ivuxolimab. The receptors come from an adult with an advanced solid tumor such as melanoma, head and neck, liver or kidney cancer. The CDR3 runs from the conserved cysteine through the conserved F or W. D genes are given only for firm matches. Size values are once, few and many counts, or a class for expanded clones, and some rows have none.

j_call,clone_size,d_call,v_call,cdr3_aa,cdr3_nt
TRBJ1-4,NA,TRBD1,TRBV15,CATRTQGLNEKLFF,TGTGCCACCAGGACACAGGGGCTGAATGAAAAACTGTTTTTT
TRBJ2-1,NA,TRBD2,TRBV2,CASLGGGVNEQFF,TGTGCCAGCCTCGGCGGGGGGGTGAATGAGCAGTTCTTC
TRBJ1-5,NA,NA,TRBV4-3,CASSPDVGIQPQHF,TGCGCCAGCAGTCCTGACGTAGGGATTCAGCCCCAGCATTTT
TRBJ1-1,NA,NA,TRBV7-9,CASSFRDTEAFF,TGTGCCAGCAGCTTCAGGGACACTGAAGCTTTCTTT
TRBJ1-5,once,TRBD1,TRBV2,CASRASGTGVYQPQHF,TGTGCCAGCAGGGCCTCTGGGACAGGAGTTTATCAGCCCCAGCATTTT
TRBJ1-2,NA,NA,TRBV11-2,CASSLLSAPGHARIYGYTF,TGTGCCAGCAGCCTACTCAGCGCCCCGGGACACGCCCGTATCTATGGCTACACCTTC
TRBJ2-6,once,TRBD1,TRBV7-8,CASSLEGTGYIPGANVLTF,TGTGCCAGCAGCTTAGAGGGGACAGGATACATCCCTGGGGCCAACGTCCTGACTTTC
TRBJ1-1,NA,NA,TRBV19,CASSTRDRTQSTEAFF,TGTGCCAGTAGTACCCGGGACCGAACCCAGTCTACTGAAGCTTTCTTT
TRBJ2-7,few,NA,TRBV10-3,CAISESDRTYEQYF,TGTGCCATCAGTGAGTCCGACAGAACCTACGAGCAGTACTTC
TRBJ2-5,NA,NA,TRBV4-1,CASSQKTPFVRQETQYF,TGCGCCAGCAGCCAAAAGACCCCTTTCGTTAGGCAAGAGACCCAGTACTTC
TRBJ2-7,once,NA,TRBV6-1,CASSEALRARTYEQYF,TGTGCCAGCAGTGAAGCGCTGAGGGCCAGGACCTACGAGCAGTACTTC
TRBJ2-7,NA,NA,TRBV9,CASSEQGWPYEQYF,TGTGCCAGCAGCGAACAGGGTTGGCCCTACGAGCAGTACTTC
TRBJ2-7,NA,NA,TRBV6-6,CASSYIRDTYYEQYF,TGTGCCAGCAGTTACATCCGGGACACGTACTACGAGCAGTACTTC
TRBJ1-1,NA,TRBD1,TRBV10-3,CAISGQGAISGGPEAFF,TGTGCCATCAGCGGACAGGGGGCGATATCCGGGGGCCCTGAAGCTTTCTTT
TRBJ2-5,NA,NA,TRBV4-2,CASSQELGDQETQYF,TGTGCCAGCAGCCAAGAACTAGGTGATCAAGAGACCCAGTACTTC
TRBJ2-7,once,NA,TRBV9,CASSVDGSGGYEQYF,TGTGCCAGCAGCGTAGACGGGAGTGGCGGGTACGAGCAGTACTTC
TRBJ2-7,NA,NA,TRBV13,CASSLIPGSEEQYF,TGTGCCAGCAGCTTAATCCCGGGGTCTGAGGAGCAGTACTTC
TRBJ2-1,NA,NA,TRBV15,CATSTDGNEQFF,TGTGCCACCAGCACGGACGGCAATGAGCAGTTCTTC
TRBJ2-7,NA,NA,TRBV5-6,CASSFGRAYEQYF,TGTGCCAGCAGCTTTGGCAGAGCTTACGAGCAGTACTTC
TRBJ2-5,NA,TRBD1,TRBV9,CASSVDRGGQETQYF,TGTGCCAGCAGCGTTGACAGGGGCGGGCAAGAGACCCAGTACTTC
TRBJ2-7,NA,NA,TRBV6-5,CASSYIGGGSYEQYF,TGTGCCAGCAGTTACATCGGGGGAGGCTCCTACGAGCAGTACTTC
TRBJ1-5,NA,TRBD1,TRBV28,CASSPRTGGVGQPQHF,TGTGCCAGCAGTCCGCGGACAGGCGGGGTTGGTCAGCCCCAGCATTTT
TRBJ2-7,once,NA,TRBV7-3,CASSFSYEQYF,TGTGCCAGCAGCTTCTCCTACGAGCAGTACTTC
TRBJ2-3,NA,NA,TRBV10-2,CASIKDRADTQYF,TGCGCCAGCATTAAAGACAGAGCGGATACGCAGTATTTT
TRBJ2-1,NA,TRBD1,TRBV6-1,CASRGQPTYNEQFF,TGTGCCAGCAGGGGACAGCCTACCTACAATGAGCAGTTCTTC
TRBJ2-3,NA,NA,TRBV11-2,CASSLDLLATDTQYF,TGTGCCAGCAGCTTAGATCTGCTAGCGACAGATACGCAGTATTTT
TRBJ2-5,NA,TRBD2,TRBV18,CASSPLRGGQETQYF,TGTGCCAGCTCACCGCTGCGGGGGGGGCAAGAGACCCAGTACTTC
TRBJ2-7,once,TRBD1,TRBV14,CASSQKRSGTGTYEQYF,TGTGCCAGCAGCCAGAAGCGCTCCGGGACAGGGACCTACGAGCAGTACTTC
TRBJ1-2,once,NA,TRBV5-1,CASSLDGRANYGYTF,TGCGCCAGCAGCTTGGATGGCAGGGCTAACTATGGCTACACCTTC
TRBJ2-3,NA,NA,TRBV6-1,CASSEAAEGSDTQYF,TGTGCCAGCAGTGAAGCTGCAGAGGGGTCAGATACGCAGTATTTT
TRBJ2-7,NA,NA,TRBV29-1,CSVEEGEEQYF,TGCAGCGTTGAAGAGGGGGAGGAGCAGTACTTC
TRBJ1-2,NA,NA,TRBV19,CASSIEGTSLYGYTF,TGTGCCAGTAGTATAGAGGGGACCTCCCTCTATGGCTACACCTTC
TRBJ2-7,NA,NA,TRBV4-2,CASSQESGPSYEQYF,TGTGCCAGCAGCCAAGAATCTGGGCCCTCGTACGAGCAGTACTTC
TRBJ2-3,NA,NA,TRBV5-8,CASSHGGRDTDTQYF,TGTGCCAGCAGCCATGGTGGCAGGGACACAGATACGCAGTATTTT
TRBJ1-5,NA,NA,TRBV28,CASSLGQGNQPQHF,TGTGCCAGCAGTTTGGGGCAGGGGAATCAGCCCCAGCATTTT
TRBJ1-3,NA,NA,TRBV28,CASSLLRNRSSGNTIYF,TGTGCCAGCAGTTTGCTCAGGAACCGGAGCTCTGGAAACACCATATATTTT
TRBJ2-3,NA,TRBD2,TRBV5-1,CATNGGGADTQYF,TGCGCCACAAACGGTGGGGGGGCAGATACGCAGTATTTT
TRBJ2-7,NA,NA,TRBV28,CASRLRDASSYEQYF,TGTGCCAGCAGACTTCGGGACGCAAGCTCCTACGAGCAGTACTTC
TRBJ2-7,NA,TRBD1,TRBV2,CASSAGQVYEQYF,TGTGCCAGCAGCGCGGGACAGGTCTACGAGCAGTACTTC
TRBJ2-1,NA,TRBD1,TRBV4-3,CASSHRQGAFGEQFF,TGCGCCAGCAGCCACCGGCAGGGGGCATTTGGTGAGCAGTTCTTC